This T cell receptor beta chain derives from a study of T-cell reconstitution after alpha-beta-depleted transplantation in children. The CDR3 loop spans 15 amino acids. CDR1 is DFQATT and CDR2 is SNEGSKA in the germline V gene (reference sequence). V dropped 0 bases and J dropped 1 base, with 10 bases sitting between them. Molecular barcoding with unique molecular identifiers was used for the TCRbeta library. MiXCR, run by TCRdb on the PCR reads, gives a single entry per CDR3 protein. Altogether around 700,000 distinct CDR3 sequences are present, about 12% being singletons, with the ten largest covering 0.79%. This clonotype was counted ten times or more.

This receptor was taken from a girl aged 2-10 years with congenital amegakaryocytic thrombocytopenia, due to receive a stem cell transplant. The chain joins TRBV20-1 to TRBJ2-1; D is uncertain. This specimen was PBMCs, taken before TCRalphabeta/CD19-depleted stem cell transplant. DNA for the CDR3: TGCAGTGCTAGAGAACCCGCTAAGTCCTACAATGAGCAGTTCTTC. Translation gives CSAREPAKSYNEQFF.